Below, 29 T cell receptor beta chains from the same sample are listed, as sequenced in a study of T cell responses to AZD1222 COVID-19 vaccine. Libraries were prepared by immunoSEQ multiplex PCR; TCRdb keeps only in-frame clonotypes and omits some of them. Of about 140,000 clones in the sample, more than 85% are singletons; the top ten hold 2.5% to 4%. The material sequenced was peripheral blood, taken on day 0 of AZD1222 vaccination. The receptors were sampled from an adult in good health.

The CDR3 DNA reads TGTGCCAGCAGCTTAGGGGCTAGCGGAACGGAAGAGACCCAGTACTTC. Protein product: CASSLGASGTEETQYF. This chain uses TRBV7-9 with TRBJ2-5; TRBD2 matches at 7 bases. Losses at the gene ends were 1 base for V and 3 bases for J; bases not matched to a gene: 8. Germline lookup yields CDR1 SEHNR and CDR2 FQNEAQ (reference sequence). The CDR3 extends over 16 amino acids.

The chain employs TRBV5-1 and TRBJ1-1; TRBD1 agrees at 7 bases. Germline assignment: CDR1 SGHRS and CDR2 YFSETQ. This CDR3 region has 14 residues. With 6 bases clipped from V and 1 base from J, the junction kept 6 bases outside the gene matches. The CDR3 region is CASNPGDRNTEAFF. In DNA form, the CDR3 reads TGCGCCAGCAACCCGGGGGACAGGAACACTGAAGCTTTCTTT.

J is TRBJ2-5 and V is TRBV27; a weak D match, TRBD1 (6 bases). V shed 3 bases and J shed 1 base, with 12 bases lying between them. There are 15 residues in the CDR3. CDR1 is MNHEY and CDR2 is SMNVEV in the germline V gene (reference sequence). Written as DNA, the CDR3 is TGTGCCAGCAGTTTCTTAAGACAGGCCCAAGAGACCCAGTACTTC. It encodes CASSFLRQAQETQYF.

The chain uses TRBV19 and TRBJ1-1, with D maybe TRBD1 (6 bases). Per germline, CDR1 LNHDA and CDR2 SQIVND (reference sequence). The CDR3 has 20 residues. V lost 0 bases, J lost 3 bases, and 26 bases lay in between. The CDR3: CASSIDLWRGEHFDYTEAFF. The CDR3 DNA reads as TGTGCCAGTAGTATAGATCTATGGAGGGGGGAGCACTTTGATTACACTGAAGCTTTCTTT.

The chain couples TRBV12-3 or TRBV12-4 to TRBJ2-7; TRBD2 aligns across 8 bases. The CDR3 runs to 13 residues. The V and J ends lost 7 bases and 5 bases, in that order; junction bases with no gene match: 7. Here the CDR3 DNA reads TGTGCCAGCACTGGGCGGGAGGCCAACGAGCAGTACTTC. Encoded protein: CASTGREANEQYF.

V usage is TRBV10-1 and J usage is TRBJ2-1; 9 nucleotides align to TRBD2. The trim removed 3 bases at V and 5 bases at J, leaving 5 bases unmatched. Germline V lookup: CDR1 WNHNN, CDR2 SYGVQD (reference sequence). The CDR3 spans 15 residues. CDR3 bases: TGCGCCAGCAGTGAATCTAGCGGGGTTAACAATGAGCAGTTCTTC. Translating gives CASSESSGVNNEQFF.

J is TRBJ1-3 and V is TRBV27; D is unclear. This CDR3 comprises 14 residues. Germline V CDR1 and CDR2: MNHEY, SMNVEV (reference sequence). Between the trimmed V and J ends, which lost 5 bases and 4 bases, there was a span of 12 bases. This chain's CDR3 is CASSISGPGNTIYF. Written as DNA, the CDR3 is TGTGCCAGCAGTATCAGCGGGCCAGGAAACACCATATATTTT.

The chain recombines TRBV30 with TRBJ2-2, with D tentatively TRBD1 (5 bases). The CDR3 runs to 13 residues. Per the germline V gene, CDR1 is GTSNPN and CDR2 is SVGIG (reference sequence). Trimming cost V 7 bases and J 5 bases, with 14 bases left between them. This chain's CDR3 is CAFPRRGTGELFF. CDR3 nucleotides: TGTGCCTTTCCGAGAAGGGGTACCGGGGAGCTGTTTTTT.

The rearrangement links TRBV11-2 to TRBJ1-1; 7 nucleotides match TRBD1. Germline V gene data show CDR1 as SGHAT and CDR2 as FQNNGV. V gave up 1 base and J gave up 2 bases; unmatched junction bases: 7. The CDR3 sequence is 16 residues long. CDR3 sequence (DNA): TGTGCCAGCAGCTTAGGGTTGGCAGGGGGTAACACTGAAGCTTTCTTT. Amino acids: CASSLGLAGGNTEAFF.

This clone was detected once. The chain joins TRBV30 to TRBJ2-1; D is uncertain. There are 11 residues in the CDR3. V was pared by 2 bases and J by 9 bases, with 8 bases between. Germline values: CDR1 GTSNPN, CDR2 SVGIG (reference sequence). The CDR3 bases are TGTGCCTGGAGTCTCGAGCGTGAGCAGTTCTTC. Protein sequence: CAWSLEREQFF.

V usage is TRBV9 and J usage is TRBJ2-7; a possible D gene is TRBD2 (5 bases). The CDR3 runs to 15 residues. The V gene's germline CDR1 is SGDLS and CDR2 YYNGEE. With 0 bases removed from V and 3 bases from J, the gap between germline ends came to 13 bases. The CDR3 bases are TGTGCCAGCAGCGTAGGCCCCGGGGTTGGCTACGAGCAGTACTTC. Amino acid sequence: CASSVGPGVGYEQYF.

This chain connects TRBV4-1 to TRBJ1-6, with a tentative D call TRBD1 (6 bases). The CDR3 is 17 amino acids. Germline CDR1 is MGHRA and CDR2 is YSYEKL. Trimming took off 2 bases at V and 4 bases at J, with 15 bases between the two ends. CDR3 protein: CASSQPILGQYNSPLHF. The DNA for the CDR3 is TGCGCCAGCAGCCAACCAATCCTTGGACAGTATAATTCACCCCTCCACTTT.

CDR3 DNA: TGCGCCAGCAGCCCCCCGGCTACCTACGAGCAGTACTTC. Encoded protein: CASSPPATYEQYF. V is TRBV5-1 and J is TRBJ2-7; no clear D gene. CDR1 is SGHRS, CDR2 YFSETQ, per germline. This CDR3 has 13 amino acids. Trimming pared 4 bases from V and 2 bases from J, leaving 10 bases between. The whole variable domain, remainder taken from reference TRBV5-1 and TRBJ2-7, is KAGVTQTPRYLIKTRGQQVTLSCSPISGHRSVSWYQQTPGQGLQFLFEYFSETQRNKGNFPGRFSGRQFSNSRSEMNVSTLELGDSALYLCASSPPATYEQYFGPGTRLTVT.

This clone was observed once. The rearrangement links TRBV19 to TRBJ1-2; 7 nucleotides match TRBD1. V shed 0 bases and J 4 bases; nucleotides not matched to a gene: 8. Germline V gene data show CDR1 as LNHDA and CDR2 as SQIVND (reference sequence). The CDR3 sequence is 16 residues long. CDR3 region: CASSIEVGPGGYGYTF. CDR3 coding DNA: TGTGCCAGTAGTATAGAGGTGGGCCCAGGGGGCTATGGCTACACCTTC.

This chain uses TRBV7-7 with TRBJ2-6, with TRBD1 identical over 7 bases. The CDR3 consists of 15 residues. Germline trimming cut 6 bases from V and 2 bases from J; bases unmatched to any gene: 4. Germline assignment: CDR1 SSHAT and CDR2 FNYEAQ (reference sequence). Here the CDR3 reads CASSQGDPGANVLTF. The DNA of the CDR3 is TGTGCCAGCAGTCAGGGGGATCCTGGGGCCAACGTCCTGACTTTC.

J is TRBJ2-7 and V is TRBV11-3, with a weak D call TRBD1 (5 bases). Trimming removed 0 bases at V and 1 base at J, with 10 bases between. Germline lookup yields CDR1 SGHNT and CDR2 YENEEA. The CDR3 covers 15 residues. CDR3: CASSLEAGKSYEQYF. The CDR3 nucleotides read TGTGCCAGCAGCTTAGAGGCAGGGAAATCCTACGAGCAGTACTTC.

This clone was picked up one time. V usage is TRBV19 and J usage is TRBJ2-3; TRBD2 is a possible D gene (5 bases). V shed 8 bases and J shed 4 bases, with 16 bases lying between them. CDR1 and CDR2 from the germline V gene are LNHDA and SQIVND (reference sequence). The CDR3 has 14 amino acids. CDR3 DNA: TGTGCCAGTTCGGCTAGCCTCCGGTCAGATACGCAGTATTTT. It translates to CASSASLRSDTQYF.

The genes are TRBV19 and TRBJ1-1, with 7 bases matching TRBD1. This CDR3 is built from 19 residues. V lost 0 bases and J lost 0; bases outside the gene matches: 13. Germline V gene lookup returns CDR1 LNHDA and CDR2 SQIVND (reference sequence). CDR3 nucleotides: TGTGCCAGTAGTATAGATCCCCGCCGGGACAGAAAAATGAACACTGAAGCTTTCTTT. Its protein product is CASSIDPRRDRKMNTEAFF.

The chain links TRBV2 to TRBJ1-2, with 7 bases identical to TRBD1. There are 17 residues in the CDR3. The trim removed 4 bases at V and 2 bases at J, leaving 13 bases unmatched. Germline V gene data show CDR1 as SNHLY and CDR2 as FYNNEI. The chain's CDR3 is CASSAIGTANGNYGYTF. Here the CDR3 DNA reads TGTGCCAGCAGTGCGATCGGGACAGCAAACGGAAACTATGGCTACACCTTC. The whole variable domain, filled in from reference TRBV2 and TRBJ1-2, reads EPEVTQTPSHQVTQMGQEVILRCVPISNHLYFYWYRQILGQKVEFLVSFYNNEISEKSEIFDDQFSVERPDGSNFTLKIRSTKLEDSAMYFCASSAIGTANGNYGYTFGSGTRLTVV.

This chain connects TRBV28 to TRBJ1-1; D uncertain. The CDR3 consists of 14 residues. The V gene's germline CDR1 is MDHEN and CDR2 SYDVKM. Trimming shortened V by 5 bases and J by 1 base, and 11 bases separated the two germline ends. The CDR3 is CASSPAPRNTEAFF. Here the CDR3 DNA reads TGTGCCAGCAGTCCCGCGCCCAGGAACACTGAAGCTTTCTTT.

This clone occurred a few times. V gene TRBV7-2 combines with J gene TRBJ2-5; D not certain. V lost 1 base to trimming and J lost 1 base, with 4 bases between them. Looked up from germline, CDR1 is SGHTA and CDR2 is FQGNSA. The CDR3 covers 13 residues. Here the CDR3 reads CASSLVIQETQYF. CDR3 nucleotide sequence: TGTGCCAGCAGCTTAGTAATCCAAGAGACCCAGTACTTC.

This clone was counted once. This chain joins TRBV11-2 and TRBJ2-3, with 9 bases fitting TRBD2. The length of the CDR3 is 16 residues. The ends lost 3 bases at V and 6 bases at J; junction bases unmatched: 10. CDR1 is SGHAT, CDR2 FQNNGV, per germline. CDR3 sequence reads: CASSLLRGGALDTQYF. The CDR3 DNA sequence: TGTGCCAGCAGCTTGCTGCGCGGGGGGGCACTGGATACGCAGTATTTT.

The chain is built from TRBV9 and TRBJ2-7, with D perhaps TRBD2 (7 bases). Germline assignment: CDR1 SGDLS and CDR2 YYNGEE. The CDR3 is made up of 15 amino acids. The ends were cut back, 4 bases at V and 5 bases at J, with 19 bases in the middle. In DNA, the CDR3 is TGTGCCAGCAGCTCTACGGGGAGGGGGGGGGACGAGCAGTACTTC. Protein product: CASSSTGRGGDEQYF.

The V gene is TRBV4-1, the J gene TRBJ1-2, with a possible D match to TRBD1 (5 bases). V lost 4 bases and J lost 0, with 15 bases in between. This CDR3 contains 16 residues. The V gene's germline CDR1 is MGHRA and CDR2 YSYEKL. Here the CDR3 DNA reads TGCGCCAGCAGCCTGGGGGATTCGCCGGCTAACTATGGCTACACCTTC. Translated, it gives CASSLGDSPANYGYTF.

The chain carries TRBV4-1 and TRBJ2-5; no definite D call. The CDR3 has 14 amino acids. CDR1 MGHRA and CDR2 YSYEKL come from the germline V gene. Trimming took off 4 bases at V and 0 bases at J, with 9 bases between the two ends. CDR3 sequence reads: CASSRAGYQETQYF. CDR3 in DNA: TGCGCCAGCAGCCGGGCTGGGTACCAAGAGACCCAGTACTTC.

As DNA, the CDR3 is TGTGCCAGCAGCCGACAGGACGGAAAACTGTTTTTT. This sequence encodes CASSRQDGKLFF. This rearrangement joins TRBV5-4 to TRBJ1-4; D is perhaps TRBD1 (6 bases). Germline V gene data show CDR1 as SGHNT and CDR2 as YYREEE (reference sequence). The CDR3 is 12 residues long. The V and J ends lost 4 bases and 10 bases respectively, with 11 bases between them.

This chain links TRBV29-1 with TRBJ1-2; the match to TRBD1 covers 8 bases. The V segment lost 3 bases and the J segment 4 bases; nucleotides outside the gene matches: 10. The CDR3 contains 15 residues. Germline CDR1 SQVTM, CDR2 ANQGSEA. Written as DNA, the CDR3 is TGCAGCGTTGATCGGCTCGGACAGGGAGGCTATGGCTACACCTTC. Protein: CSVDRLGQGGYGYTF.

The J gene is TRBJ1-2, the V gene TRBV5-5, with D perhaps TRBD1 (6 bases). This CDR3 is built from 14 residues. Trimming took off 4 bases at V and 5 bases at J, with 15 bases between the two ends. Germline loops: CDR1 SGHKS, CDR2 YYEKEE (reference sequence). This CDR3 is CASSPQYRDYGYTF. DNA of the CDR3: TGTGCCAGCAGCCCCCAGTACAGGGATTATGGCTACACCTTC.

The J gene is TRBJ2-6, the V gene TRBV4-3; TRBD2 matches 11 bases. This CDR3 spans 19 amino acids. V trimming: 4 bases; J trimming: 2 bases; junction bases outside the gene matches: 10. CDR1 and CDR2 (germline): LGHNA, YSLEER. CDR3 nucleotides: TGCGCCAGCAGCCTAATAGCGGGAGGGTTTCGCACTGGGGCCAACGTCCTGACTTTC. Translation gives CASSLIAGGFRTGANVLTF.